This T cell receptor beta chain was found in a study of blood T cell repertoires in COVID-19. For the study at large: T cells, B-cell-depleted T cells, or PBMCs provided the cDNA or gDNA that served as material.

Libraries were prepared by immunoSEQ multiplex PCR; TCRdb keeps only in-frame clonotypes and omits some of them. The table records around 500,000 clones, 88% of them present only once. Looked up from germline, CDR1 is SGHTA and CDR2 is FQGNSA. CDR3 length equals 13 residues. The V gene end was trimmed by 3 bases and the J gene end by 8 bases; junction bases not matched to a gene: 5. Living in roughly 25 US areas, the participants were between about 18 and 100 years of age. The rearrangement joins TRBV7-2 to TRBJ1-2; 8 nucleotides agree with TRBD1. The sequencing sample was made of PBMCs or T cells enriched from blood (not recorded which). The source of this sequence is a woman aged 55-70 years who had recovered from COVID-19. The CDR3 loop is CASSFDRGRGYTF. The CDR3 DNA sequence: TGTGCCAGCAGCTTTGACAGGGGAAGGGGCTACACCTTC. Together with reference TRBV7-2 and TRBJ1-2, the CDR3 gives the full variable domain: GAGVSQSPSNKVTEKGKDVELRCDPISGHTALYWYRQSLGQGLEFLIYFQGNSAPDKSGLPSDRFSAERTGGSVSTLTIQRTQQEDSAVYLCASSFDRGRGYTFGSGTRLTVV.